Detailed here is one TCR beta chain. CDR3 size: 15 residues. From germline, CDR1 is MGHDK and CDR2 SYGVNS. J was trimmed by 1 base and V by 6 bases; bases with no gene match: 6. MiXCR, run by TCRdb on the RT-PCR reads, gives a single entry per CDR3 protein. The repertoire includes 800,000 to 1,000,000 distinct CDR3 sequences, about a sixth of them detected once, and around 6% sits in the top ten. The data originate from a study of patients and donors after allogeneic stem cell transplantation. The sequenced sample was blood, either unsorted or a sorted T cell fraction (not recorded which). The rearrangement links TRBV25-1 to TRBJ1-1; 9 nucleotides line up with TRBD1. The clonotype originates from a human donor who was either an allogeneic HSCT recipient or a stem cell or donor lymphocyte infusion donor (not recorded which). It is not recorded whose cells these are; they may come from a transplant donor. Here the CDR3 DNA reads TGTGCCAGCAGAAAAACAGGGGGCGCGAACACTGAAGCTTTCTTT. This sequence encodes CASRKTGGANTEAFF. Supplemented by reference TRBV25-1 and TRBJ1-1, the full variable domain reads EADIYQTPRYLVIGTGKKITLECSQTMGHDKMYWYQQDPGMELHLIHYSYGVNSTEKGDLSSESTVSRIRTEHFPLTLESARPSHTSQYLCASRKTGGANTEAFFGQGTRLTVV.